The next 3 T cell receptor beta chains were all read from a single sample in a study of OX40 agonist ivuxolimab in advanced cancers. The library came from the immunoSEQ multiplex PCR assay. TCRdb holds this immuneACCESS table with in-frame rearrangements only. Some clones are missing; in checked studies, unresolved V genes explain under half, and the rest has no known cause. Counted in this sample were some 19,000 clones; approximately 83% of them appeared once. Together, the top ten hold roughly 49% of the sample. Sequenced here: CD4+ or CD8+ T cells sorted from blood, sampled in a trial of the OX40 agonist ivuxolimab. These TCRs come from an adult with an advanced solid tumor such as melanoma, head and neck, liver or kidney cancer.

This chain uses TRBV9 with TRBJ1-2; D call uncertain. The CDR3 runs to 15 residues. Between the trimmed V and J ends, which lost 1 base and 0 bases, there was a span of 10 bases. Germline V CDR1 and CDR2: SGDLS, YYNGEE. CDR3 nucleotide sequence: TGTGCCAGCAGCGTACAGGCCCTAACTAACTATGGCTACACCTTC. Translated: CASSVQALTNYGYTF.

This clone was detected once. The chain combines TRBV27 with TRBJ2-1; a possible D gene is TRBD2 (7 bases). The length of the CDR3 is 15 residues. CDR1 and CDR2 from the germline V gene are MNHEY and SMNVEV (reference sequence). The V end was cut by 3 bases, the J end by 12 bases, with 21 bases between. CDR3 nucleotides: TGTGCCAGCAGTTTTGACGGGGGGCCTCTTAGGTCGCAGTTCTTC. Its protein is CASSFDGGPLRSQFF.

V is TRBV9 and J is TRBJ1-5; unclear D gene. CDR1 is SGDLS and CDR2 is YYNGEE in the germline V gene. Trimming cost V 0 bases and J 2 bases, with 6 bases left between them. The CDR3 has 14 residues. CDR3 sequence reads: CASSVAGGNQPQHF. CDR3 bases: TGTGCCAGCAGCGTAGCTGGGGGCAATCAGCCCCAGCATTTT. The full variable domain, rest sourced from reference TRBV9 and TRBJ1-5, is DSGVTQTPKHLITATGQRVTLRCSPRSGDLSVYWYQQSLDQGLQFLIQYYNGEERAKGNILERFSAQQFPDLHSELNLSSLELGDSALYFCASSVAGGNQPQHFGDGTRLSIL.